The 18 T cell receptor beta chains presented below share a single source sample, sequenced in a study of blood T cell repertoires in COVID-19. TCRdb keeps only in-frame clones here, not all; method: immunoSEQ multiplex PCR. Of more than 100,000 clones in the sample, roughly 80% were seen once. The sequenced sample was PBMCs or T cells enriched from blood (not recorded which). The receptor set was obtained from a man between 35 and 55 years old with acute COVID-19.

This clone came up once. The chain recombines TRBV2 with TRBJ2-5, with D perhaps TRBD1 (5 bases). V was pared by 4 bases and J by 5 bases, with 11 bases between. The CDR3 runs 13 residues. CDR1 is SNHLY and CDR2 is FYNNEI in the germline V gene. The CDR3 region is CASSAPAGETQYF. The CDR3 coding sequence is TGTGCCAGCAGTGCCCCCGCAGGGGAGACCCAGTACTTC.

The chain has TRBV4-2 and TRBJ2-7, with a tentative D call TRBD1 (5 bases). The ends were cut back, 4 bases at V and 3 bases at J, with 13 bases in the middle. Germline assignment: CDR1 LGHNA and CDR2 YNFKEQ. The CDR3 contains 14 residues. The CDR3 here is CASSPLRGNYEQYF. The CDR3 region has the DNA TGTGCCAGCAGCCCGCTTAGGGGAAACTACGAGCAGTACTTC.

The V gene is TRBV27, the J gene TRBJ2-2, with 10 bases aligning to TRBD2. This CDR3 spans 20 amino acids. V lost 5 bases, J lost 5 bases, and 20 bases stayed unmatched. Germline assignment: CDR1 MNHEY and CDR2 SMNVEV (reference sequence). This CDR3 reads CASSPRLAGGPPSGTGELFF. For the CDR3, the DNA is TGTGCCAGCAGTCCCCGATTAGCGGGAGGCCCCCCCTCCGGAACCGGGGAGCTGTTTTTT.

The chain combines TRBV6-5 with TRBJ1-6, with D unclear. CDR1 and CDR2 from the germline V gene are MNHEY and SVGAGI. Between the trimmed V and J ends, which lost 6 bases and 6 bases, there was a span of 12 bases. The CDR3 is made up of 14 amino acids. The CDR3 sequence: CASRPTVVNSPLHF. DNA of the CDR3: TGTGCCAGCAGACCTACAGTAGTTAATTCACCCCTCCACTTT.

This clone has just a few counts. This chain uses TRBV6-1 with TRBJ2-7; TRBD2 might be the D (5 bases). Germline-derived CDR1 and CDR2 are MNHNS and SASEGT. This CDR3 is built from 14 residues. V lost 1 base and J 3 bases, leaving 10 bases between the germline ends. The CDR3 sequence is CASSEERQSYEQYF. The CDR3 bases are TGTGCCAGCAGTGAAGAGCGGCAGAGCTACGAGCAGTACTTC.

The rearrangement uses TRBV5-5 and TRBJ2-2; 7 nucleotides line up with TRBD2. The CDR3 covers 17 residues. The junction had 14 bases not matched to a gene; V was cut back by 6 bases and J by 3 bases. Germline CDR1 is SGHKS and CDR2 is YYEKEE (reference sequence). The CDR3 loop is CASTLGTGGHDTGELFF. The CDR3 DNA reads as TGTGCCAGCACCCTTGGTACGGGAGGCCATGACACCGGGGAGCTGTTTTTT. The full variable domain, with the rest looked up from reference TRBV5-5 and TRBJ2-2, is DAGVTQSPTHLIKTRGQQVTLRCSPISGHKSVSWYQQVLGQGPQFIFQYYEKEERGRGNFPDRFSARQFPNYSSELNVNALLLGDSALYLCASTLGTGGHDTGELFFGEGSRLTVL.

The chain has TRBV18 and TRBJ2-5; TRBD2 matches at 8 bases. With V trimmed by 0 bases and J by 5 bases, 14 bases remained unmatched. CDR1 and CDR2 (germline): KGHSH, LQKENI. CDR3 length equals 18 residues. CDR3 amino acids: CASSPPAGESDSWETQYF. DNA of the CDR3: TGTGCCAGCTCACCACCAGCGGGAGAATCGGATAGTTGGGAGACCCAGTACTTC.

This chain connects TRBV6-1 to TRBJ1-5; no reliable D call. The CDR3 spans 12 residues. CDR1 MNHNS and CDR2 SASEGT come from the germline V gene. The ends were cut back, 3 bases at V and 6 bases at J, with 6 bases in the middle. The CDR3 sequence is CASSDAGQPQHF. CDR3 sequence (DNA): TGTGCCAGCAGTGATGCGGGTCAGCCCCAGCATTTT.

This clone has a handful of counts. The chain couples TRBV25-1 to TRBJ2-1, with a possible D match to TRBD1 (6 bases). V lost 7 bases and J lost 7, with 11 bases in between. Germline V lookup: CDR1 MGHDK, CDR2 SYGVNS. The CDR3 contains 12 residues. The CDR3 here is CASTYRDNEQFF. Here the CDR3 DNA reads TGTGCCAGCACCTACAGGGATAATGAGCAGTTCTTC.

This sequence joins TRBV7-9 and TRBJ2-7; weak D call: TRBD1 (5 bases). The CDR3 runs to 12 residues. Germline loops: CDR1 SEHNR, CDR2 FQNEAQ (reference sequence). V dropped 5 bases and J dropped 1 base, with 6 bases sitting between them. The CDR3 DNA follows: TGTGCCAGCAGCCCAGGGTCCTACGAGCAGTACTTC. This gives the protein CASSPGSYEQYF.

V is TRBV7-9 and J is TRBJ2-6; D might be TRBD1 (5 bases). This CDR3 comprises 15 residues. V shed 3 bases and J shed 0 bases, with 6 bases lying between them. The germline CDR1 and CDR2 sequences are SEHNR and FQNEAQ (reference sequence). The CDR3 DNA reads as TGTGCCAGCAGCTTGACAGTCTCTGGGGCCAACGTCCTGACTTTC. Translated: CASSLTVSGANVLTF. Variable domain in full (rest from reference TRBV7-9 and TRBJ2-6): DTGVSQNPRHKITKRGQNVTFRCDPISEHNRLYWYRQTLGQGPEFLTYFQNEAQLEKSRLLSDRFSAERPKGSFSTLEIQRTEQGDSAMYLCASSLTVSGANVLTFGAGSRLTVL.

The rearrangement joins TRBV28 to TRBJ2-7; maybe TRBD2 (5 bases). The CDR3 length is 15 residues. V dropped 4 bases and J dropped 1 base, with 14 bases sitting between them. Germline V gene data show CDR1 as MDHEN and CDR2 as SYDVKM. The CDR3 protein is CASSSPMGSSYEQYF. Written as DNA, the CDR3 is TGTGCCAGCAGTTCCCCCATGGGGAGTTCCTACGAGCAGTACTTC.

J is TRBJ1-2 and V is TRBV6-2 or TRBV6-3, with 8 bases lining up with TRBD1. Germline V lookup: CDR1 MNHEY, CDR2 SVGEGT. V lost 0 bases and J lost 0; bases outside the gene matches: 9. The CDR3 is 18 residues long. CDR3 sequence: CASSYSAGQAETNYGYTF. The CDR3 bases are TGTGCCAGCAGTTACTCGGCGGGACAGGCCGAGACTAACTATGGCTACACCTTC.

The rearrangement joins TRBV18 to TRBJ2-2; a possible D gene is TRBD2 (6 bases). V gave up 6 bases and J gave up 2 bases, with 13 bases separating them. There are 15 residues in the CDR3. CDR1 is KGHSH and CDR2 is LQKENI in the germline V gene. CDR3 bases: TGTGCCAGCTCGACTTTTAGCGGAAACACCGGGGAGCTGTTTTTT. Protein: CASSTFSGNTGELFF. The full variable domain, in which reference TRBV18 and TRBJ2-2 provide the parts outside the CDR3, is NAGVMQNPRHLVRRRGQEARLRCSPMKGHSHVYWYRQLPEEGLKFMVYLQKENIIDESGMPKERFSAEFPKEGPSILRIQQVVRGDSAAYFCASSTFSGNTGELFFGEGSRLTVL.

The chain combines TRBV7-3 with TRBJ2-1; 9 bases agree with TRBD2. CDR1 SGHTA and CDR2 FQGTGA come from the germline V gene. The CDR3 length is 15 residues. J gave up 8 bases and V 4 bases, and 9 bases lay outside the gene matches. CDR3 sequence: CASSSPSGALHEQFF. CDR3 sequence (DNA): TGTGCCAGCAGCTCTCCTAGCGGGGCCCTCCATGAGCAGTTCTTC.

The chain joins TRBV2 to TRBJ2-5; possible D gene TRBD2, 6 bases. The V gene lost 1 base and the J gene lost 5 bases, with 8 bases spanning the gap. Germline V gives CDR1 SNHLY, CDR2 FYNNEI. The CDR3 extends over 13 amino acids. The CDR3: CASSEGRAETQYF. CDR3 DNA: TGTGCCAGCAGTGAAGGGAGGGCGGAGACCCAGTACTTC.

V usage is TRBV28 and J usage is TRBJ1-2, with 7 nucleotides matching TRBD1. This CDR3 contains 12 residues. V shed 4 bases and J 6 bases; nucleotides not matched to a gene: 2. In germline, CDR1 is MDHEN, CDR2 SYDVKM. The CDR3 loop reads CASSSTGDGYTF. CDR3 nucleotide sequence: TGTGCCAGCAGTTCAACAGGGGATGGCTACACCTTC.

The chain combines TRBV7-9 with TRBJ2-2; tentative D call: TRBD2 (6 bases). CDR3 size: 16 residues. V lost 5 bases to trimming and J lost 0 bases, with 13 bases between them. Germline values: CDR1 SEHNR, CDR2 FQNEAQ (reference sequence). As DNA, the CDR3 is TGTGCCAGCAGCCCAGTCCGGGGGACGAACACCGGGGAGCTGTTTTTT. Translating gives CASSPVRGTNTGELFF.